The rows below give T cell receptor beta chains drawn from one sample of a study of T cells expressing NK-cell markers. TCRdb derives one entry per CDR3 protein from the 5' RACE reads, leaving out DNA. Its listing shows approximately 550,000 distinct CDR3 sequences. Sequenced input: blood T cells: a sorted CD56 or NKG2C T cell subset, CD4+ or CD8+ T cells, or bulk PBMC T cells (not recorded which). The receptors shown here come from a man aged 18 to 30 in good health. The CDR3 runs from the conserved cysteine through the conserved F or W.

TRBJ2-5 | TRBV20-1 | CSASRGRVGETQYF
TRBJ1-2 | TRBV6-2/TRBV6-3 | CASSYGPQEPPYYTF
TRBJ2-5 | TRBV20-1 | CSARIRGPLQGISLETQYF
TRBJ2-3 | TRBV27 | CATSALASGSLFSTQYF
TRBJ2-1 | TRBV4-2 | CASSQEDRGAYNEQFF
TRBJ1-1 | TRBV5-6 | CASSDSERGHETEAFF
TRBJ2-7 | TRBV19 | CASSIGTPSYEQYF
TRBJ2-3 | TRBV5-1 | CASRRRERTDTQYF
TRBJ2-5 | TRBV4-2 | CASSLSSTGQETQYF
TRBJ2-7 | TRBV27 | CASSLSLAGVHEQYF
TRBJ2-1 | TRBV20-1 | CSARGMTSGSNEQFF
TRBJ1-1 | TRBV29-1 | CSAERGTEAFF
TRBJ2-1 | TRBV29-1 | CSVRGRALNEQFF
TRBJ2-1 | TRBV6-1 | CASSEIVWTGGYEQFF
TRBJ1-5 | TRBV2 | CASSVEVTQPQHF
TRBJ2-1 | TRBV9 | CASSSGPGRGYNEQFF
TRBJ2-1 | TRBV12-3/TRBV12-4 | CASSRLGLAGSNEQFF
TRBJ2-2 | TRBV29-1 | CSVESSGANTGELFF